Below are 3 T cell receptor beta chains sequenced from a single sample in a study of OX40 agonist ivuxolimab in advanced cancers. The table came from immunoSEQ multiplex PCR; TCRdb's copy has only in-frame clones and leaves some out. Among roughly 80,000 clones, approximately 79% were seen once, and the ten largest hold roughly 1.7%. The input for sequencing was CD4+ or CD8+ T cells sorted from blood, taken in a trial of the OX40 agonist ivuxolimab. These receptor sequences come from an adult with an advanced solid tumor such as melanoma, head and neck, liver or kidney cancer.

V gene TRBV7-3 combines with J gene TRBJ2-5, with D possibly being TRBD1 (6 bases). With 2 bases removed from V and 2 bases from J, the gap between germline ends came to 12 bases. The CDR3 runs to 15 residues. CDR1 is SGHTA, CDR2 FQGTGA, per germline. In nucleotides, the CDR3 is TGTGCCAGCAGCTTATGGGCAGGGGTACAAGAGACCCAGTACTTC. Translating gives CASSLWAGVQETQYF.

V is TRBV4-2 and J is TRBJ2-3; TRBD2 aligns across 11 bases. The CDR3 has 19 residues. Germline trimming cut 0 bases from V and 1 base from J; bases unmatched to any gene: 9. Germline assignment: CDR1 LGHNA and CDR2 YNFKEQ. CDR3 DNA sequence: TGTGCCAGCAGCCAAGACGCCAAGGTAGCGGGGGGGGGCACAGATACGCAGTATTTT. Translated: CASSQDAKVAGGGTDTQYF.

This clone has a single count. The rearrangement joins TRBV9 to TRBJ2-5; 8 bases line up with TRBD1. The V gene end was trimmed by 0 bases and the J gene end by 3 bases; junction bases not matched to a gene: 4. This CDR3 is built from 15 residues. The germline gives CDR1 SGDLS, CDR2 YYNGEE. Written as DNA, the CDR3 is TGTGCCAGCAGCGTAGACCCAGGGGGCGAAGAGACCCAGTACTTC. Its protein product is CASSVDPGGEETQYF. Based on the CDR3 plus reference TRBV9 and TRBJ2-5, the full variable domain is DSGVTQTPKHLITATGQRVTLRCSPRSGDLSVYWYQQSLDQGLQFLIQYYNGEERAKGNILERFSAQQFPDLHSELNLSSLELGDSALYFCASSVDPGGEETQYFGPGTRLLVL.